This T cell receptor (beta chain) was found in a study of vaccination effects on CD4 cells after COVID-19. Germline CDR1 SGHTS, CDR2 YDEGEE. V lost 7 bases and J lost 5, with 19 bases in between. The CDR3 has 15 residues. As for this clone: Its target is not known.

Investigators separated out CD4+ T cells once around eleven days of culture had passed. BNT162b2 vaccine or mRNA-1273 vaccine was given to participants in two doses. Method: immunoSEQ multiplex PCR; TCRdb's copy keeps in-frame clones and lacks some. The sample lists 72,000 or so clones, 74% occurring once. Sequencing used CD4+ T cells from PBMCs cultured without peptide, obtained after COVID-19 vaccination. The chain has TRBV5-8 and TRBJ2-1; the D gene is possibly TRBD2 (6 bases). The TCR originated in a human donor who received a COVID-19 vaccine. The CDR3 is CASPRTTFGNNEQFF. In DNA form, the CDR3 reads TGTGCCAGCCCTAGGACTACCTTTGGAAACAATGAGCAGTTCTTC. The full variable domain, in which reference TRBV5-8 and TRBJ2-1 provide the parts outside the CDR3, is EAGVTQSPTHLIKTRGQQATLRCSPISGHTSVYWYQQALGLGLQFLLWYDEGEERNRGNFPPRFSGRQFPNYSSELNVNALELEDSALYLCASPRTTFGNNEQFFGPGTRLTVL.